Described below is a single T cell receptor (beta chain) sequence and its context. These data are taken from a study of identical twins. Each CDR3 protein gets one entry after TCRdb re-called the 5' RACE reads with MiXCR. The table lists a few hundred thousand distinct CDR3 sequences, approximately 10% of them singletons. V lost 6 bases, J lost 4 bases, and 1 base stayed unmatched. CDR3 size: 11 residues. The germline CDR1 and CDR2 sequences are SQVTM and ANQGSEA. These data were likewise used in another study, on yellow fever vaccine responses in identical twins.

V gene TRBV29-1 combines with J gene TRBJ2-3; 7 positions match TRBD1. What was sequenced was PBMCs. This TCR derives from a woman aged 18-29 years in good health. CDR3 residues: CSVDRADTQYF. Written as DNA, the CDR3 is TGCAGCGTCGACAGGGCAGATACGCAGTATTTT.